The sample holds a few counts of the clone carrying this T cell receptor (beta chain). With 0 bases removed from V and 5 bases from J, the gap between germline ends came to 14 bases. This CDR3 spans 15 amino acids. The germline V gene encodes CDR1 SGDLS and CDR2 YYNGEE. The record originates from a study of immune evolution from preneoplasia to lung adenocarcinoma. Sequencing used immunoSEQ multiplex PCR; TCRdb keeps in-frame clones, though not all of them. Among thousands of clones listed, 70% to 90% were seen once. Sequencing input: FFPE atypical adenomatous hyperplasia tissue from the lung. Stated subset: atypical adenomatous hyperplasia (AAH), lung preneoplasia. This receptor was identified in a person aged 70 to 85 with lung adenocarcinoma. The chain has TRBV9 and TRBJ2-5, with D maybe TRBD2 (5 bases). The CDR3 sequence: CASSVGPASGETQYF. CDR3 nucleotide sequence: TGTGCCAGCAGCGTAGGACCGGCCTCGGGGGAGACCCAGTACTTC.